What follows is one T cell receptor (beta chain) and its context. Method: immunoSEQ multiplex PCR; TCRdb's copy keeps in-frame clones and lacks some. The sample yields 200,000 to 250,000 clones, approximately 90% seen once. The V gene's germline CDR1 is DFQATT and CDR2 SNEGSKA (reference sequence). Trimming removed 6 bases from V and 5 bases from J; junction bases left unmatched: 10. The CDR3 length is 13 residues. These data are taken from a study of blood T cell repertoires in COVID-19. About the research overall: Nucleic acid was either cDNA or gDNA, and it came from T cells, B-cell-depleted T cells, or PBMCs.

Patients in Seattle were enrolled during active infection, then followed longitudinally. J is TRBJ2-7 and V is TRBV20-1, with 7 bases that match TRBD2. The sequence derives from a woman in her forties or fifties with COVID-19, enrolled during active disease. The sequencing input was peripheral blood. The CDR3 coding sequence is TGCAGTGCCAGTAGGGGAGGGGCGGACGAGCAGTACTTC. Protein product: CSASRGGADEQYF.